This TCR beta chain was observed in a study of cytomegalovirus exposure and HLA in healthy donors. General study results and limits: Most subjects' HLA-A and HLA-B alleles were reportedly predicted from TCR beta sequences.

When sampled, the donors appeared nominally healthy, though they likely had unrecorded immune exposures. This CDR3 is 14 amino acids long. CDR1 is KGHSH, CDR2 LQKENI, per germline. V was cut by 3 bases and J by 0 bases, with 9 bases left in between. Both 60 Vbeta primers and 13 Jbeta primers went into the PCR. The protocol was immunoSEQ multiplex PCR, while the TCRdb copy is restricted to in-frame clones and leaves out a portion. This listing includes some 120,000 clones. Note on this clone: The antigen is undetermined.

This clonotype was sampled from a man between 18 and 29 years old in good health and CMV-seronegative. The chain has TRBV18 and TRBJ2-7; possibly TRBD2 for D (6 bases). Sequenced sample: PBMCs. CDR3 region: CASSPSGVSYEQYF. CDR3 nucleotides: TGTGCCAGCTCACCCTCGGGAGTCTCCTACGAGCAGTACTTC.